One sample yielded the 7 T cell receptor beta chains listed below, sequenced in a study of T cell responses to AZD1222 COVID-19 vaccine. Repertoires were generated with immunoSEQ multiplex PCR, while TCRdb's copy carries only in-frame clones and drops some. Of fewer than 120,000 clones in the sample, around nine tenths are singletons; the top ten hold almost 2.5%. The source was peripheral blood, collected 28 days after the second AZD1222 dose. These receptors all stem from an adult who received the AZD1222 COVID-19 vaccine.

The rearrangement uses TRBV4-2 and TRBJ2-5, with 8 nucleotides matching TRBD1. This CDR3 region has 14 residues. The trim removed 4 bases at V and 4 bases at J, leaving 5 bases unmatched. Germline CDR1 LGHNA, CDR2 YNFKEQ. The CDR3 here is CASSLRTGSETQYF. CDR3 bases: TGTGCCAGCAGCCTTAGGACAGGGTCAGAGACCCAGTACTTC.

The chain has TRBV3-1 (or the pseudogene TRBV3-2) and TRBJ1-2, with D unresolved. Trimming cost V 1 base and J 10 bases, with 13 bases left between them. The CDR3 contains 13 residues. The germline V gene encodes CDR1 LGHDT and CDR2 YNNKEL (reference sequence). The CDR3 DNA sequence: TGTGCCAGCAGCCAAGGTGTGCCCGCGTCCTACACCTTC. This codes for CASSQGVPASYTF.

This sequence joins TRBV5-1 and TRBJ2-4; no firm D call. The V end was cut by 1 base, the J end by 7 bases, with 12 bases between. Germline values: CDR1 SGHRS, CDR2 YFSETQ. The CDR3 has 14 amino acids. CDR3 protein: CASSLRSDGNIQYF. The CDR3 nucleotides are TGCGCCAGCAGCTTGAGGTCAGACGGGAACATTCAGTACTTC.

The J gene is TRBJ2-7, the V gene TRBV10-3, with 11 bases matching TRBD1. The CDR3 is made up of 16 amino acids. Per germline, CDR1 ENHRY and CDR2 SYGVKD. V gave up 2 bases and J gave up 4 bases; unmatched junction bases: 7. The CDR3 loop reads CAISETGTGGPYEQYF. The CDR3 region has the DNA TGTGCCATCAGTGAGACCGGGACAGGGGGACCTTACGAGCAGTACTTC.

V is TRBV9 and J is TRBJ2-3; 12 nucleotides line up with TRBD2. V lost 0 bases and J lost 4; bases outside the gene matches: 6. CDR3 length equals 17 residues. CDR1 is SGDLS and CDR2 is YYNGEE in the germline V gene. CDR3 DNA: TGTGCCAGCAGCGTAGCTAGCGGGGGGGCCCGGGCAGATACGCAGTATTTT. Residues: CASSVASGGARADTQYF.

The chain carries TRBV28 and TRBJ1-1; 8 nucleotides line up with TRBD1. Trimming cost V 5 bases and J 5 bases; bases outside gene matches: 7. This CDR3 comprises 14 residues. From germline, CDR1 is MDHEN and CDR2 SYDVKM. CDR3 loop: CASSLGQEGTEAFF. CDR3 coding DNA: TGTGCCAGCAGTCTGGGACAGGAAGGGACTGAAGCTTTCTTT.

The rearrangement links TRBV6-5 to TRBJ2-5; 7 nucleotides agree with TRBD2. Germline assignment: CDR1 MNHEY and CDR2 SVGAGI. J lost 5 bases, V lost 6 bases, and 9 bases had no gene match. The CDR3 is 14 amino acids. CDR3 residues: CASSRRGLGETQYF. CDR3 nucleotide sequence: TGTGCCAGCAGCCGTCGAGGACTAGGGGAGACCCAGTACTTC.